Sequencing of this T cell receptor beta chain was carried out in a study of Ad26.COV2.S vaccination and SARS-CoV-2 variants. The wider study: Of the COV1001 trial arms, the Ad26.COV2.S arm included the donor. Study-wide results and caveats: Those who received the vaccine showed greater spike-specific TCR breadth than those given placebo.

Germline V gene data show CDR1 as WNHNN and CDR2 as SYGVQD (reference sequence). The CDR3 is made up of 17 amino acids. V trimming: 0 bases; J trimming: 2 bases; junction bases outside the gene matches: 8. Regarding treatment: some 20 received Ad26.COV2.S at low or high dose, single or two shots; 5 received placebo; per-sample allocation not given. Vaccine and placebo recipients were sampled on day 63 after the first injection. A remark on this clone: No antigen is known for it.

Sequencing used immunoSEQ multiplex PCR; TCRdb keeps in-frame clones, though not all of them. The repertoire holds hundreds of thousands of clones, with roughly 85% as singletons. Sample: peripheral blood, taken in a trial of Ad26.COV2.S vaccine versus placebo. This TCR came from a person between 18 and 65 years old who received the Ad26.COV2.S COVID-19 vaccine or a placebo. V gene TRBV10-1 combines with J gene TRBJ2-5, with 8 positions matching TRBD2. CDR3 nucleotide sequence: TGCGCCAGCAGTGAGTCCTACGGGGGGGGTGCTCAAGAGACCCAGTACTTC. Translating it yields CASSESYGGGAQETQYF.